This T cell receptor beta chain was found in a study of cytomegalovirus exposure and HLA in healthy donors. This CDR3 is 16 amino acids long. The germline V gene encodes CDR1 SGHDT and CDR2 YYEEEE. V gave up 0 bases and J gave up 8 bases, with 18 bases separating them. Researchers ran the PCR with 60 Vbeta and 13 Jbeta primers. The table came from immunoSEQ multiplex PCR; TCRdb's copy has only in-frame clones and leaves some out. The sample has 150,000 to 200,000 clones; around 82% are singletons. This sequence joins TRBV5-6 and TRBJ2-4; D is possibly TRBD2 (6 bases). Specimen: PBMCs. The sequence was obtained from a man aged 18 to 30 in good health and CMV-seronegative. CDR3 sequence (DNA): TGTGCCAGCAGCTTGGCCGGGGTAATGCGGGAAGACATTCAGTACTTC. Translating it yields CASSLAGVMREDIQYF.